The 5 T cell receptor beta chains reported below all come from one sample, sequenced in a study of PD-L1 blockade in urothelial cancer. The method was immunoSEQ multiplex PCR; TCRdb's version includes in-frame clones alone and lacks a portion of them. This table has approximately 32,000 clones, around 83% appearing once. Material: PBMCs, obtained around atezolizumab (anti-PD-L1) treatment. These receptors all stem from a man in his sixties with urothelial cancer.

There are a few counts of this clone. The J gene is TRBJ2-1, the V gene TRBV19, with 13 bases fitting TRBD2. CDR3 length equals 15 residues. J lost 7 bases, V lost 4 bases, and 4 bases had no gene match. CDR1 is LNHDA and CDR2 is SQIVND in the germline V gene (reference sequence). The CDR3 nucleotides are TGTGCCAGTAGTAGGACTAGCGGGAGTTTGAATGAGCAGTTCTTC. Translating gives CASSRTSGSLNEQFF.

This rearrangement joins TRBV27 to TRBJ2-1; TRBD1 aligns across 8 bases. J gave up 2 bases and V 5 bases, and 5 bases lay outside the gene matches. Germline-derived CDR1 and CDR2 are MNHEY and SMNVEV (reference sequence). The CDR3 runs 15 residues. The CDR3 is CASSPTGGTYNEQFF. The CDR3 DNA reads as TGTGCCAGCAGTCCCACAGGGGGTACCTACAATGAGCAGTTCTTC.

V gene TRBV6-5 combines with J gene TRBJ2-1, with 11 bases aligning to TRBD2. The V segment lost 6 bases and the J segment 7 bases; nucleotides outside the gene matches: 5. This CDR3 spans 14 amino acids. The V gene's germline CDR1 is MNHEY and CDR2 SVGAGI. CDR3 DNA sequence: TGTGCCAGCAGCCGTGGGACTAGCGGTAATGAGCAGTTCTTC. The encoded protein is CASSRGTSGNEQFF.

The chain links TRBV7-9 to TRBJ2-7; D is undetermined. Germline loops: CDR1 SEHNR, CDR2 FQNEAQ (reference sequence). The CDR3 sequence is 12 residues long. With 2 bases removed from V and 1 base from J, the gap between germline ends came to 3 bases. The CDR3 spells CASSLQSYEQYF. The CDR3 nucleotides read TGTGCCAGCAGCTTACAGTCCTACGAGCAGTACTTC.

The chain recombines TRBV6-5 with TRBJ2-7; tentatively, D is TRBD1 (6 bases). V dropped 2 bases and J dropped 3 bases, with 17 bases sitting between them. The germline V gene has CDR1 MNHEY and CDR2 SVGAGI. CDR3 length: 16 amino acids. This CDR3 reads CASSYHRAGRDYEQYF. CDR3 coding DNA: TGTGCCAGCAGTTACCACAGGGCGGGTAGGGACTACGAGCAGTACTTC.